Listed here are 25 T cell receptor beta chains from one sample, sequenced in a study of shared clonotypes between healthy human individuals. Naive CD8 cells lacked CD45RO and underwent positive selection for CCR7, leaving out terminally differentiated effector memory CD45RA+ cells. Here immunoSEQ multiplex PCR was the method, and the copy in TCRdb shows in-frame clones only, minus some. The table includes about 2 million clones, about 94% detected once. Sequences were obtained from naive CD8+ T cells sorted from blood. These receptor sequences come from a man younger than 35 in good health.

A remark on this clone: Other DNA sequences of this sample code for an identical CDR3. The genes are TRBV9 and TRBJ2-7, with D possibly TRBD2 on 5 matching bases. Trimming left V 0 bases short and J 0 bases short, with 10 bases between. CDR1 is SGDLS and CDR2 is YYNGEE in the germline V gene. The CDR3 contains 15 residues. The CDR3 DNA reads TGTGCCAGCAGCGTAGCTATAGGGAGCTCCTACGAGCAGTACTTC. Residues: CASSVAIGSSYEQYF.

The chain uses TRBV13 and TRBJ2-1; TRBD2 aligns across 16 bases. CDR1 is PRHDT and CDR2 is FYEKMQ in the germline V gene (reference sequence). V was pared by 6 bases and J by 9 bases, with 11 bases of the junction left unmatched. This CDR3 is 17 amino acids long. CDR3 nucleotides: TGTGCCAGCAGTAGTCCCGGGACTAGCGGGGGGGCGGTTGAGCAGTTCTTC. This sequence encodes CASSSPGTSGGAVEQFF.

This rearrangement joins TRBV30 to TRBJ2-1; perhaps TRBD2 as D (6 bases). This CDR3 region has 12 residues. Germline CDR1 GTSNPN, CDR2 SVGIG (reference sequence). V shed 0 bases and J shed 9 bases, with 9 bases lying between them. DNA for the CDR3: TGTGCCTGGAGTGTACGGGGGACTGAGCAGTTCTTC. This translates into CAWSVRGTEQFF.

The CDR3 is CASSLRDRFGEQYF. Written as DNA, the CDR3 is TGTGCCAGCAGCCTCCGGGACAGGTTCGGCGAGCAGTACTTC. The rearrangement links TRBV28 to TRBJ2-7; 8 nucleotides align to TRBD1. Germline CDR1 and CDR2: MDHEN and SYDVKM. V shed 6 bases and J 6 bases; nucleotides not matched to a gene: 10. This CDR3 comprises 14 residues.

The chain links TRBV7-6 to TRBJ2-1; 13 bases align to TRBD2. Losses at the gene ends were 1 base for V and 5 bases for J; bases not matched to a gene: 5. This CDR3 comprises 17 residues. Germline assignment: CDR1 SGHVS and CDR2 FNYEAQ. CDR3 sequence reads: CASSLELGLAGNNEQFF. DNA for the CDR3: TGTGCCAGCAGCTTAGAGCTGGGACTAGCGGGGAACAATGAGCAGTTCTTC.

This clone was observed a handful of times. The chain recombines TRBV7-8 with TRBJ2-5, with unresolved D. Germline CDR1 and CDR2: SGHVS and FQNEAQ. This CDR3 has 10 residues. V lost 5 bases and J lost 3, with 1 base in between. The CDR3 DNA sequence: TGTGCCAGCAGCAAAGAGACCCAGTACTTC. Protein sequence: CASSKETQYF.

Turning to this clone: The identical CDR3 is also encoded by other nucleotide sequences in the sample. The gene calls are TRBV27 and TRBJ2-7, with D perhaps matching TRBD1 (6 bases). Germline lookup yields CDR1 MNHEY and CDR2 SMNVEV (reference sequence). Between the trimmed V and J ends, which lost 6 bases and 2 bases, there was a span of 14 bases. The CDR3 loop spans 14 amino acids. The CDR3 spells CASSLTGTTYEQYF. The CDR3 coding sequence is TGTGCCAGCAGCCTAACCGGGACAACCTACGAGCAGTACTTC.

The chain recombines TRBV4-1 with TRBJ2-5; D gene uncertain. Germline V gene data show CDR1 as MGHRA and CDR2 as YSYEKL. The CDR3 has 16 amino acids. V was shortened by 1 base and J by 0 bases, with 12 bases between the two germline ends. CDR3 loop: CASSQVVDRDQETQYF. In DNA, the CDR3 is TGCGCCAGCAGCCAAGTAGTCGACCGAGACCAAGAGACCCAGTACTTC.

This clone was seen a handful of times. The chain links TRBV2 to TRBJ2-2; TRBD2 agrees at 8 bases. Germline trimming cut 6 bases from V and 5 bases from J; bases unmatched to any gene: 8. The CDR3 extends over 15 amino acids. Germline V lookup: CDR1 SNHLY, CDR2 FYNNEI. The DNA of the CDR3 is TGTGCCAGCAGGTCGCCGGGACTAGGTACCGGGGAGCTGTTTTTT. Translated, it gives CASRSPGLGTGELFF.

The CDR3 sequence is CASTDPRVKNEAFF. The CDR3 DNA reads TGTGCCAGCACAGACCCTAGAGTGAAGAATGAAGCTTTCTTT. This chain joins TRBV28 and TRBJ1-1, with D unclear. Germline V lookup: CDR1 MDHEN, CDR2 SYDVKM. The CDR3 is 14 residues long. Deletions cut 7 bases from V and 7 bases from J, with 19 bases between.

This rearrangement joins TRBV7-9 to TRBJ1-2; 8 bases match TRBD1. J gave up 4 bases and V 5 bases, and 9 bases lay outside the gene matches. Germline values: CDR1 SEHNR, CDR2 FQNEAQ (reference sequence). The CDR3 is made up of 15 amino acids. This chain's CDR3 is CASSHPGQGIYGYTF. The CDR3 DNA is TGTGCCAGCAGCCACCCTGGACAGGGAATCTATGGCTACACCTTC.

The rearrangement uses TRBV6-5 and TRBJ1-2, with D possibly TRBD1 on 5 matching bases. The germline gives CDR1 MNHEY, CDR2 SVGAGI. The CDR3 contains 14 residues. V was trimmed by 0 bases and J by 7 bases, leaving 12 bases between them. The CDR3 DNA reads TGTGCCAGCAGTTACTCGAGCGGGGGAGGTGGCTACACCTTC. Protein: CASSYSSGGGGYTF.

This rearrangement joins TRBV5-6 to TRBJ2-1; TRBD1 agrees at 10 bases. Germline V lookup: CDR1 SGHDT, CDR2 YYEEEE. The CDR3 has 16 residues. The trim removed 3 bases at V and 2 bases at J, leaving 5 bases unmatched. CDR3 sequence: CASSSGTGDPYNEQFF. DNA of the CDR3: TGTGCCAGCAGCTCAGGGACAGGGGATCCCTACAATGAGCAGTTCTTC.

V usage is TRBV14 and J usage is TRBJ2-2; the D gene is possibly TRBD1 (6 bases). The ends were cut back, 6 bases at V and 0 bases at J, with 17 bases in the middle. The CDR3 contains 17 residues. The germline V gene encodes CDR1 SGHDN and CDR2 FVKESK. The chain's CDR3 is CASRQTGTTSNTGELFF. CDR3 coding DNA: TGTGCCAGCAGACAAACCGGGACAACCTCGAACACCGGGGAGCTGTTTTTT.

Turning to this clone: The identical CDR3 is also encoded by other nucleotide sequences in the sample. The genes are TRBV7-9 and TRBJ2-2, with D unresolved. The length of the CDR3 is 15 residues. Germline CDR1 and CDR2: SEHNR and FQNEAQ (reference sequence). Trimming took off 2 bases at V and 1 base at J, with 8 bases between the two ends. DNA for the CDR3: TGTGCCAGCAGCTTATTAACAGAGAACACCGGGGAGCTGTTTTTT. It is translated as CASSLLTENTGELFF.

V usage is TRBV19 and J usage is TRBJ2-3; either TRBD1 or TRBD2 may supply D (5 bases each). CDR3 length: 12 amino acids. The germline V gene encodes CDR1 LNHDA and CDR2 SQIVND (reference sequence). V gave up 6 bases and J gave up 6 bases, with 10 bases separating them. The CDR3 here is CASREGLDTQYF. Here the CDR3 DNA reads TGTGCCAGTAGAGAGGGGCTCGATACGCAGTATTTT.

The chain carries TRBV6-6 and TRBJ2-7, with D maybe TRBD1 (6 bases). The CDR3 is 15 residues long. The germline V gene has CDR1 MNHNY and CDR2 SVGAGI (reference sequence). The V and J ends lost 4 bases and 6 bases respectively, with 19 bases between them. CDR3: CASSFEGDPVREQYF. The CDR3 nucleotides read TGTGCCAGCAGTTTCGAGGGGGACCCTGTGCGCGAGCAGTACTTC.

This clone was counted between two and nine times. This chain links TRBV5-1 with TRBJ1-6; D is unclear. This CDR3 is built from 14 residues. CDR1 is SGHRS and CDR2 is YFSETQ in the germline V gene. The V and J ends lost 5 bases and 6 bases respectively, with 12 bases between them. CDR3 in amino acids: CASSMTGSNSPLHF. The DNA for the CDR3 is TGCGCCAGCAGTATGACGGGAAGTAATTCACCCCTCCACTTT.

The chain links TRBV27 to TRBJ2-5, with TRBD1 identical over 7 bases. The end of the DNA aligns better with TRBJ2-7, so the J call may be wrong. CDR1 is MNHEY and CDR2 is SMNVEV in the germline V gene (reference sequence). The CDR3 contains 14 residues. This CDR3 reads CASSARQGSYEQYF. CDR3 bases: TGTGCCAGCAGTGCCCGACAGGGTAGCTACGAGCAGTACTTC.

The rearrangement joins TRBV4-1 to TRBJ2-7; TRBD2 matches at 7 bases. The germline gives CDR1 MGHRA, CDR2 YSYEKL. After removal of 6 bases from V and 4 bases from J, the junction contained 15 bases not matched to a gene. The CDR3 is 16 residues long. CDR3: CASSDQWSGDSYEQYF. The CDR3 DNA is TGCGCCAGCAGTGACCAATGGAGCGGGGATTCTTACGAGCAGTACTTC.

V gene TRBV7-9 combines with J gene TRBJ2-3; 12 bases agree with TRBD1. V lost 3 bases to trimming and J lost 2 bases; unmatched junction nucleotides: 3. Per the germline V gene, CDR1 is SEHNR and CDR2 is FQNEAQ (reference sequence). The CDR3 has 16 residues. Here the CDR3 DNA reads TGTGCCAGCAGCTTGGGGACAGGGGGCACCACAGATACGCAGTATTTT. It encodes CASSLGTGGTTDTQYF.

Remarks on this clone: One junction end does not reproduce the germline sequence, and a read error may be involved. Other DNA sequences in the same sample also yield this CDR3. Here the CDR3 DNA reads TGCGCCAGCAGTCCCACAGGGGGCGGGTATGGCTACACCTTC. Protein sequence: CASSPTGGGYGYTF. The V and J genes are TRBV27 and TRBJ1-2; 9 bases align to TRBD1. The CDR3 runs to 14 residues. Germline CDR1 and CDR2: MNHEY and SMNVEV (reference sequence).

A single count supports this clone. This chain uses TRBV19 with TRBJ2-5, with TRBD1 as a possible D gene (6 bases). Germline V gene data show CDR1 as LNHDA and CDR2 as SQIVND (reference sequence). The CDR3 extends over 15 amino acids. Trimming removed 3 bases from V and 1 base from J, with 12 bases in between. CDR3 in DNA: TGTGCCAGTAGTATCCTTGGGACATCCCAAGAGACCCAGTACTTC. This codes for CASSILGTSQETQYF. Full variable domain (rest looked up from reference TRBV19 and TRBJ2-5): DGGITQSPKYLFRKEGQNVTLSCEQNLNHDAMYWYRQDPGQGLRLIYYSQIVNDFQKGDIAEGYSVSREKKESFPLTVTSAQKNPTAFYLCASSILGTSQETQYFGPGTRLLVL.

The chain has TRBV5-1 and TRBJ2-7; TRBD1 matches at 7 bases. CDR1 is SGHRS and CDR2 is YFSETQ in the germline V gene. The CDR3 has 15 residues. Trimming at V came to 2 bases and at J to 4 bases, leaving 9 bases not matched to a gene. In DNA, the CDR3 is TGCGCCAGCAGCTTAAAGGGGGCTTCGACTTACGAGCAGTACTTC. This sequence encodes CASSLKGASTYEQYF.

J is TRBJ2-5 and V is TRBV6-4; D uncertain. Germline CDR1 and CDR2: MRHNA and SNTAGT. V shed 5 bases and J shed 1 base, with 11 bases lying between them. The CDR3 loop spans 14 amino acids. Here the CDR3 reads CASSPDVSQETQYF. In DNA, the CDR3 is TGTGCCAGCAGTCCGGACGTTTCCCAAGAGACCCAGTACTTC.